This T cell receptor (beta chain) was sequenced in a study of beta chain features in type 1 diabetes. Broader study findings: Researchers report that Type 1 diabetes patients had moderately but significantly shorter TCRB CDR3s across all four CD4+ subsets.

Of the isolated RNA, all was reverse transcribed, and so the sequenced material was expressed TCRB transcripts. The protocol was immunoSEQ multiplex PCR, while the TCRdb copy is restricted to in-frame clones and leaves out a portion. The table shows about 260,000 clones, with around 20% occurring only once. CDR3 length: 14 amino acids. V shed 0 bases and J shed 3 bases, with 10 bases lying between them. Germline values: CDR1 SGHDT, CDR2 YYEEEE. This clone was counted only a few times. The target antigen is unknown. The gene calls are TRBV5-6 and TRBJ2-7; no definite D call. The source of this sequence is a woman aged 35 to 49 with type 1 diabetes. The sequenced sample consisted of naive CD4+ T cells from blood. CDR3 nucleotides: TGTGCCAGCAGCTTGGGAGTAGCCGGCTACGAGCAGTACTTC. Translating gives CASSLGVAGYEQYF.